This TCR beta chain was identified during a study of neurological immune-mediated disorders. TCRdb recomputed calls from the 5' RACE reads with MiXCR, one row per CDR3 protein. The sample has tens of thousands of distinct CDR3 sequences; 11% to 15% are singletons. This clonotype came up a few times. CDR1 SGHRS and CDR2 YFSETQ come from the germline V gene. Trimming took 0 bases from V and 0 from J; bases not matched to a gene: 3. CDR3 length equals 16 residues. This receptor was identified in a woman in her forties or fifties in good health. Specimen: PBMCs. The V and J genes are TRBV5-1 and TRBJ2-5, with 9 nucleotides matching TRBD2. The CDR3 region has the DNA TGCGCCAGCAGCTTGGGTAGCGGGGGCTACCAAGAGACCCAGTACTTC. It is translated as CASSLGSGGYQETQYF.